This is a list of T cell receptor beta chains from one sample in a study of shared clonotypes between healthy human individuals. Sequenced by immunoSEQ multiplex PCR; TCRdb stores in-frame clones only, minus some. The sample carries roughly 680,000 clones, 72% recorded once. The sequenced material came from memory CD4+ T cells sorted from blood. The receptors stem from a woman aged 25 to 39 in good health. Both conserved end residues are part of each CDR3.

V gene: TRBV10-3; CDR3 protein: CATGTGDQPQHF
V gene: TRBV7-2; CDR3 protein: CASSQGANEKLFF
V gene: TRBV30; CDR3 protein: CAWSVVADTQYF
V gene: TRBV15; CDR3 protein: CATSRDFTGYTF
V gene: TRBV7-9; CDR3 protein: CASSSTTGRDATNEKLFF
V gene: TRBV11-3; CDR3 protein: CASSTRQGADTQYF
V gene: TRBV10-3; CDR3 protein: CAISVRTSGNNEQFF
V gene: TRBV7-9; CDR3 protein: CASTAGVRNEQFF
V gene: TRBV28; CDR3 protein: CASSSAGVVRDEQFF
V gene: TRBV27; CDR3 protein: CASSLSAGEEKLFF
V gene: TRBV18; CDR3 protein: CASSHETSGRGETQYF
V gene: TRBV28; CDR3 protein: CASSLLASGGKTYEQYF
V gene: TRBV4-1; CDR3 protein: CASSQEGDRADTQYF
V gene: TRBV28; CDR3 protein: CASSLGQVPSPQHF
V gene: TRBV5-1; CDR3 protein: CASRGQGLYNEQFF
V gene: TRBV5-1; CDR3 protein: CASSLQWSNSGNTIYF
V gene: TRBV21-1; CDR3 protein: CASSNIFSGNTIYF
V gene: TRBV10-3; CDR3 protein: CAISERDRGIYEQYF
V gene: TRBV7-2; CDR3 protein: CASSLGGNYGYTF
V gene: TRBV19; CDR3 protein: CASSIRDSETQYF
V gene: TRBV11-3; CDR3 protein: CASSLDQSGELFF
V gene: TRBV29-1; CDR3 protein: CSAENRGGYTF
V gene: TRBV6-5; CDR3 protein: CASRASGRGAETQYF
V gene: TRBV18; CDR3 protein: CASSPPGLDYEQYF
V gene: TRBV30; CDR3 protein: CAWSVVNRPLEAFF
V gene: TRBV5-1; CDR3 protein: CASSFGGERETQYF
V gene: TRBV7-9; CDR3 protein: CASSWGTGTTYTQYF